A selection of T cell receptor beta chains follows, all from one sample in a study of cytomegalovirus exposure and HLA in healthy donors. Profiling relied on immunoSEQ multiplex PCR, and the TCRdb table lists in-frame clones only, not all of them. The sample holds some 180,000 clones; 82% are singletons and the top ten take more than 1.5%. Input material: PBMCs. Source of these receptors: a man aged 35 to 55 in good health and CMV-seronegative. The CDR3 runs from the conserved cysteine through the conserved F or W. The D gene is left open where the match is weak. Size values are once, few and many counts, or a class for expanded clones, and some rows have none.

clone size: NA; J gene: TRBJ2-1; V gene: TRBV29-1; D gene: NA; CDR3 length: 10; CDR3 DNA: TGCAGCGTTGTAGGGGGGGTGCAGTTCTTC; CDR3 protein: CSVVGGVQFF
clone size: NA; J gene: TRBJ2-5; V gene: TRBV5-1; D gene: NA; CDR3 length: 15; CDR3 DNA: TGCGCCAGCAGTACCCCGGACACCTCCCAAGAGACCCAGTACTTC; CDR3 protein: CASSTPDTSQETQYF
clone size: NA; J gene: TRBJ1-4; V gene: TRBV29-1; D gene: NA; CDR3 length: 13; CDR3 DNA: TGCAGCGTCGGAGGGGAACTTAATGAAAAACTGTTTTTT; CDR3 protein: CSVGGELNEKLFF
clone size: few; J gene: TRBJ1-5; V gene: TRBV10-3; D gene: NA; CDR3 length: 13; CDR3 DNA: TGTGCCTCGCGCCTCGACATTAATCAGCCCCAGCATTTT; CDR3 protein: CASRLDINQPQHF
clone size: once; J gene: TRBJ1-2; V gene: TRBV7-9; D gene: NA; CDR3 length: 12; CDR3 DNA: TGTGCCAGCAGGGAGATAACAGGTGGCTACACCTTC; CDR3 protein: CASREITGGYTF
clone size: NA; J gene: TRBJ2-1; V gene: TRBV5-1; D gene: TRBD2; CDR3 length: 15; CDR3 DNA: TGCGCCAGCAGCCTAACCGGGACTAGCGTCAATGAGCAGTTCTTC; CDR3 protein: CASSLTGTSVNEQFF
clone size: NA; J gene: TRBJ1-1; V gene: TRBV19; D gene: NA; CDR3 length: 13; CDR3 DNA: TGTGCCAGTAGATTCAGCAGGGACACTGAAGCTTTCTTT; CDR3 protein: CASRFSRDTEAFF
clone size: NA; J gene: TRBJ1-5; V gene: TRBV9; D gene: NA; CDR3 length: 13; CDR3 DNA: TGTGCCAGCAGCGGACAGCCCAATCAGCCCCAGCATTTT; CDR3 protein: CASSGQPNQPQHF
clone size: NA; J gene: TRBJ2-1; V gene: TRBV11-3; D gene: NA; CDR3 length: 14; CDR3 DNA: TGTGCCAGCGCCGGGGGAATAGTCTACAATGAGCAGTTCTTC; CDR3 protein: CASAGGIVYNEQFF
clone size: NA; J gene: TRBJ2-7; V gene: TRBV11-3; D gene: TRBD2; CDR3 length: 20; CDR3 DNA: TGTGCCAGCAGCCCCTCCCCCAGAGGACTAGCCCCCATACCTTCCTACGAGCAGTACTTC; CDR3 protein: CASSPSPRGLAPIPSYEQYF
clone size: NA; J gene: TRBJ2-1; V gene: TRBV14; D gene: NA; CDR3 length: 16; CDR3 DNA: TGTGCCAGCAGCCCCTTTAGTGGGGGGGGCCTTCGGGAGCAGTTCTTC; CDR3 protein: CASSPFSGGGLREQFF
clone size: NA; J gene: TRBJ2-1; V gene: TRBV10-3; D gene: TRBD2; CDR3 length: 13; CDR3 DNA: TGTGCCATCATGCGGGAGTTGCGCAATGAGCAGTTCTTC; CDR3 protein: CAIMRELRNEQFF
clone size: NA; J gene: TRBJ2-5; V gene: TRBV28; D gene: TRBD2; CDR3 length: 13; CDR3 DNA: TGTGCCGGCTCGACTAGCGGGAGGGAGACCCAGTACTTC; CDR3 protein: CAGSTSGRETQYF
clone size: once; J gene: TRBJ1-1; V gene: TRBV7-8; D gene: NA; CDR3 length: 15; CDR3 DNA: TGTGCCAGCAGCTTAAGAGCACGGGTTGAGACTGAAGCTTTCTTT; CDR3 protein: CASSLRARVETEAFF
clone size: NA; J gene: TRBJ2-6; V gene: TRBV11-3; D gene: TRBD2; CDR3 length: 18; CDR3 DNA: TGTGCCAGCAGCACTCTAGCGGGGGCCCTCTCTGGGGCCAACGTCCTGACTTTC; CDR3 protein: CASSTLAGALSGANVLTF
clone size: few; J gene: TRBJ2-2; V gene: TRBV7-8; D gene: TRBD1; CDR3 length: 17; CDR3 DNA: TGTGCCAGCAGCCTACCCAAACAGGGGACCCACACCGGGGAGCTGTTTTTT; CDR3 protein: CASSLPKQGTHTGELFF
clone size: once; J gene: TRBJ2-2; V gene: TRBV7-2; D gene: NA; CDR3 length: 16; CDR3 DNA: TGTGCCAGCAGCTTAGTGACAGCCGCGAACACCGGGGAGCTGTTTTTT; CDR3 protein: CASSLVTAANTGELFF
clone size: NA; J gene: TRBJ2-5; V gene: TRBV5-1; D gene: TRBD2; CDR3 length: 15; CDR3 DNA: TGCGCCAGCAGCTTGGAGACTAGCGGGGCAGAGACCCAGTACTTC; CDR3 protein: CASSLETSGAETQYF
clone size: once; J gene: TRBJ2-7; V gene: TRBV7-5; D gene: NA; CDR3 length: 17; CDR3 DNA: TGTGCCAGAAGCACGACCTCTCGGGGAAAGAGCTCCTACGAGCAGTACTTC; CDR3 protein: CARSTTSRGKSSYEQYF
clone size: NA; J gene: TRBJ2-7; V gene: TRBV19; D gene: NA; CDR3 length: 13; CDR3 DNA: TGTGCCAGTAGTCCCAGCGGGCTCTACGAGCAGTACTTC; CDR3 protein: CASSPSGLYEQYF
clone size: NA; J gene: TRBJ2-1; V gene: TRBV6-6; D gene: NA; CDR3 length: 14; CDR3 DNA: TGTGCCAGCAAGGGAGAGTACTCCTACAATGAGCAGTTCTTC; CDR3 protein: CASKGEYSYNEQFF
clone size: NA; J gene: TRBJ2-1; V gene: TRBV14; D gene: NA; CDR3 length: 14; CDR3 DNA: TGTGCCAGCAGCCAAAATAGGGGCTACAATGAGCAGTTCTTC; CDR3 protein: CASSQNRGYNEQFF
clone size: few; J gene: TRBJ2-1; V gene: TRBV30; D gene: NA; CDR3 length: 16; CDR3 DNA: TGTGCCTGGAGTCACCGCGGAGGGTTCGCCTACAATGAGCAGTTCTTC; CDR3 protein: CAWSHRGGFAYNEQFF
clone size: NA; J gene: TRBJ1-1; V gene: TRBV11-2; D gene: NA; CDR3 length: 15; CDR3 DNA: TGTGCCAGCAGCTTACGAGGCAGGGGCGACACTGAAGCTTTCTTT; CDR3 protein: CASSLRGRGDTEAFF
clone size: NA; J gene: TRBJ1-2; V gene: TRBV19; D gene: TRBD1; CDR3 length: 14; CDR3 DNA: TGTGCCAGTAGTTCGGACAGGGGACGGTATGGCTACACCTTC; CDR3 protein: CASSSDRGRYGYTF
clone size: NA; J gene: TRBJ2-3; V gene: TRBV5-1; D gene: NA; CDR3 length: 15; CDR3 DNA: TGCGCCAGCAGCTTGGACTTACCCTCCACAGATACGCAGTATTTT; CDR3 protein: CASSLDLPSTDTQYF
clone size: NA; J gene: TRBJ1-1; V gene: TRBV7-2; D gene: NA; CDR3 length: 13; CDR3 DNA: TGTGCCAGCAGCTTTCCTCGGGGCACTGAAGCTTTCTTT; CDR3 protein: CASSFPRGTEAFF
clone size: NA; J gene: TRBJ2-7; V gene: TRBV5-4; D gene: NA; CDR3 length: 14; CDR3 DNA: TGTGCCAGCAGTTATGGGACTGGCTCCTACGAGCAGTACTTC; CDR3 protein: CASSYGTGSYEQYF
clone size: NA; J gene: TRBJ1-6; V gene: TRBV4-1; D gene: NA; CDR3 length: 18; CDR3 DNA: TGCGCCAGCAGCCAAGATCCCCAGGGCGGCTCCTATAATTCACCCCTCCACTTT; CDR3 protein: CASSQDPQGGSYNSPLHF
clone size: once; J gene: TRBJ2-1; V gene: TRBV5-1; D gene: NA; CDR3 length: 14; CDR3 DNA: TGCGCCAGCAGCTTGGCTAGCGTGGGCAATGAGCAGTTCTTC; CDR3 protein: CASSLASVGNEQFF
clone size: NA; J gene: TRBJ1-5; V gene: TRBV18; D gene: NA; CDR3 length: 14; CDR3 DNA: TGTGCCAGCTCACCTACCCGGGGGGATCAGCCCCAGCATTTT; CDR3 protein: CASSPTRGDQPQHF
clone size: NA; J gene: TRBJ2-5; V gene: TRBV4-1; D gene: TRBD2; CDR3 length: 15; CDR3 DNA: TGCGCCAGCAGCCAAGTTGGAGTAGCGGGAGAGACCCAGTACTTC; CDR3 protein: CASSQVGVAGETQYF
clone size: once; J gene: TRBJ1-2; V gene: TRBV6-6; D gene: NA; CDR3 length: 15; CDR3 DNA: TGTGCCAGCATCCCGTTGACAGGATCTAACTATGGCTACACCTTC; CDR3 protein: CASIPLTGSNYGYTF
clone size: NA; J gene: TRBJ1-2; V gene: TRBV28; D gene: TRBD1; CDR3 length: 13; CDR3 DNA: TGTGCCAGCAGTTTATCTGGACAGGGAAGGTACACCTTC; CDR3 protein: CASSLSGQGRYTF
clone size: NA; J gene: TRBJ1-2; V gene: TRBV6-1; D gene: TRBD1; CDR3 length: 15; CDR3 DNA: TGTGCCAGCAGGCTGGGACAGGGCGGAGGGTATGGCTACACCTTC; CDR3 protein: CASRLGQGGGYGYTF
clone size: NA; J gene: TRBJ2-7; V gene: TRBV18; D gene: NA; CDR3 length: 13; CDR3 DNA: TGTGCCAGCTCTCAGGGCGAGCTACGAGGGCAGTACTTC; CDR3 protein: CASSQGELRGQYF
clone size: NA; J gene: TRBJ1-3; V gene: TRBV29-1; D gene: NA; CDR3 length: 13; CDR3 DNA: TGCAGCGTTGAAGATCCCGCAGTACCCACCATATATTTT; CDR3 protein: CSVEDPAVPTIYF
clone size: few; J gene: TRBJ1-1; V gene: TRBV29-1; D gene: NA; CDR3 length: 13; CDR3 DNA: TGCAGCGTGGGACAAGCTATGAACACTGAAGCTTTCTTT; CDR3 protein: CSVGQAMNTEAFF
clone size: NA; J gene: TRBJ2-5; V gene: TRBV2; D gene: TRBD2; CDR3 length: 15; CDR3 DNA: TGTGCCAGCAGGTTGACTAGCGGGGGCCGGGAGACCCAGTACTTC; CDR3 protein: CASRLTSGGRETQYF
clone size: NA; J gene: TRBJ2-7; V gene: TRBV7-9; D gene: TRBD2; CDR3 length: 13; CDR3 DNA: TGTGCCAGCGTCACGAGGGAGGGGTCTGAGCAGTACTTC; CDR3 protein: CASVTREGSEQYF
clone size: NA; J gene: TRBJ1-4; V gene: TRBV28; D gene: NA; CDR3 length: 15; CDR3 DNA: TGTGCCAGCTCCCCAGGCGGGGGGGGTAATGAAAAACTGTTTTTT; CDR3 protein: CASSPGGGGNEKLFF
clone size: NA; J gene: TRBJ1-1; V gene: TRBV5-4; D gene: NA; CDR3 length: 15; CDR3 DNA: TGTGCCAGCAGCTTCTCTCAGCGGATGAACACTGAAGCTTTCTTT; CDR3 protein: CASSFSQRMNTEAFF
clone size: once; J gene: TRBJ2-3; V gene: TRBV5-1; D gene: TRBD2; CDR3 length: 14; CDR3 DNA: TGCGCCAGTCGTAGCGGGGGAGAAGCAGATACGCAGTATTTT; CDR3 protein: CASRSGGEADTQYF
clone size: once; J gene: TRBJ1-1; V gene: TRBV18; D gene: NA; CDR3 length: 13; CDR3 DNA: TGTGCCAGCTCAGAGGGCACGAACACTGAAGCTTTCTTT; CDR3 protein: CASSEGTNTEAFF
clone size: NA; J gene: TRBJ2-6; V gene: TRBV28; D gene: TRBD1; CDR3 length: 17; CDR3 DNA: TGTGCCAGCAGTCGGGACAGGGGTGGTTCTGGGGCCAACGTCCTGACTTTC; CDR3 protein: CASSRDRGGSGANVLTF